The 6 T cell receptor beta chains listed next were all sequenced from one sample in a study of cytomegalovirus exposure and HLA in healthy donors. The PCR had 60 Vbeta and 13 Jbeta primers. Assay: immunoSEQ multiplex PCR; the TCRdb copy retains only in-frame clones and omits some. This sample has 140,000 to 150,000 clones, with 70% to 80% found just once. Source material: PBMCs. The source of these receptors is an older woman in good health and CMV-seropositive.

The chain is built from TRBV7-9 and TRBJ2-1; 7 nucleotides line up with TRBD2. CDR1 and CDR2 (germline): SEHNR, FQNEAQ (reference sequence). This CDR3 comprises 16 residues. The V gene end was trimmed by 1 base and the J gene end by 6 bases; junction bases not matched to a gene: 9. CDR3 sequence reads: CASSLGTRMVGNEQFF. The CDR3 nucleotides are TGTGCCAGCAGCTTAGGGACTAGAATGGTCGGCAATGAGCAGTTCTTC.

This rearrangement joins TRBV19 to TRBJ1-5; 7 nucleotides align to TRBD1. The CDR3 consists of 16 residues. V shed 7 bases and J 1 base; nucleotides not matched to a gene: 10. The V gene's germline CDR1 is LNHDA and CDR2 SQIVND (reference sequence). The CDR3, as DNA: TGTGCCAGTACCGATACCCCGGGACAGAGCAATCAGCCCCAGCATTTT. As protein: CASTDTPGQSNQPQHF. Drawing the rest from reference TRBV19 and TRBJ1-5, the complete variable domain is DGGITQSPKYLFRKEGQNVTLSCEQNLNHDAMYWYRQDPGQGLRLIYYSQIVNDFQKGDIAEGYSVSREKKESFPLTVTSAQKNPTAFYLCASTDTPGQSNQPQHFGDGTRLSIL.

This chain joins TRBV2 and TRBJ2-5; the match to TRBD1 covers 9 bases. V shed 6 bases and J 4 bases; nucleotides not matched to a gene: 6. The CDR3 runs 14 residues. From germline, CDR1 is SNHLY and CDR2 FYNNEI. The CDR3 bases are TGTGCCAGCAGGGGGACAGGGAAGCTAGAGACCCAGTACTTC. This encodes CASRGTGKLETQYF. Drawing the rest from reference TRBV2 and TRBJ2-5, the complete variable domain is EPEVTQTPSHQVTQMGQEVILRCVPISNHLYFYWYRQILGQKVEFLVSFYNNEISEKSEIFDDQFSVERPDGSNFTLKIRSTKLEDSAMYFCASRGTGKLETQYFGPGTRLLVL.

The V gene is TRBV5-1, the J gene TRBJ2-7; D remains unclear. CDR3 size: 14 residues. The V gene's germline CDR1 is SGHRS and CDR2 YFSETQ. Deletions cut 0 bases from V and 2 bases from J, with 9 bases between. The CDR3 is CASSLDPGPYEQYF. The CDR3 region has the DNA TGCGCCAGCAGCTTGGATCCGGGTCCCTACGAGCAGTACTTC.

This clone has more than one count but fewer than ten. The CDR3: CASRLAGVETQYF. CDR3 bases: TGTGCCAGCAGACTAGCGGGAGTAGAGACCCAGTACTTC. The gene calls are TRBV28 and TRBJ2-5; 11 bases agree with TRBD2. Germline CDR1 MDHEN, CDR2 SYDVKM. The CDR3 totals 13 residues. J was trimmed by 4 bases and V by 6 bases; bases with no gene match: 1.

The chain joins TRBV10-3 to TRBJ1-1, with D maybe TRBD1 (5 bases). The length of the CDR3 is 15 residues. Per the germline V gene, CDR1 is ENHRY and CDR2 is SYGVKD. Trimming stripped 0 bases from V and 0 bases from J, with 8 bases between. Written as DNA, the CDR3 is TGTGCCATCAGTGAGTCGAAGACAGTGAACACTGAAGCTTTCTTT. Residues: CAISESKTVNTEAFF.